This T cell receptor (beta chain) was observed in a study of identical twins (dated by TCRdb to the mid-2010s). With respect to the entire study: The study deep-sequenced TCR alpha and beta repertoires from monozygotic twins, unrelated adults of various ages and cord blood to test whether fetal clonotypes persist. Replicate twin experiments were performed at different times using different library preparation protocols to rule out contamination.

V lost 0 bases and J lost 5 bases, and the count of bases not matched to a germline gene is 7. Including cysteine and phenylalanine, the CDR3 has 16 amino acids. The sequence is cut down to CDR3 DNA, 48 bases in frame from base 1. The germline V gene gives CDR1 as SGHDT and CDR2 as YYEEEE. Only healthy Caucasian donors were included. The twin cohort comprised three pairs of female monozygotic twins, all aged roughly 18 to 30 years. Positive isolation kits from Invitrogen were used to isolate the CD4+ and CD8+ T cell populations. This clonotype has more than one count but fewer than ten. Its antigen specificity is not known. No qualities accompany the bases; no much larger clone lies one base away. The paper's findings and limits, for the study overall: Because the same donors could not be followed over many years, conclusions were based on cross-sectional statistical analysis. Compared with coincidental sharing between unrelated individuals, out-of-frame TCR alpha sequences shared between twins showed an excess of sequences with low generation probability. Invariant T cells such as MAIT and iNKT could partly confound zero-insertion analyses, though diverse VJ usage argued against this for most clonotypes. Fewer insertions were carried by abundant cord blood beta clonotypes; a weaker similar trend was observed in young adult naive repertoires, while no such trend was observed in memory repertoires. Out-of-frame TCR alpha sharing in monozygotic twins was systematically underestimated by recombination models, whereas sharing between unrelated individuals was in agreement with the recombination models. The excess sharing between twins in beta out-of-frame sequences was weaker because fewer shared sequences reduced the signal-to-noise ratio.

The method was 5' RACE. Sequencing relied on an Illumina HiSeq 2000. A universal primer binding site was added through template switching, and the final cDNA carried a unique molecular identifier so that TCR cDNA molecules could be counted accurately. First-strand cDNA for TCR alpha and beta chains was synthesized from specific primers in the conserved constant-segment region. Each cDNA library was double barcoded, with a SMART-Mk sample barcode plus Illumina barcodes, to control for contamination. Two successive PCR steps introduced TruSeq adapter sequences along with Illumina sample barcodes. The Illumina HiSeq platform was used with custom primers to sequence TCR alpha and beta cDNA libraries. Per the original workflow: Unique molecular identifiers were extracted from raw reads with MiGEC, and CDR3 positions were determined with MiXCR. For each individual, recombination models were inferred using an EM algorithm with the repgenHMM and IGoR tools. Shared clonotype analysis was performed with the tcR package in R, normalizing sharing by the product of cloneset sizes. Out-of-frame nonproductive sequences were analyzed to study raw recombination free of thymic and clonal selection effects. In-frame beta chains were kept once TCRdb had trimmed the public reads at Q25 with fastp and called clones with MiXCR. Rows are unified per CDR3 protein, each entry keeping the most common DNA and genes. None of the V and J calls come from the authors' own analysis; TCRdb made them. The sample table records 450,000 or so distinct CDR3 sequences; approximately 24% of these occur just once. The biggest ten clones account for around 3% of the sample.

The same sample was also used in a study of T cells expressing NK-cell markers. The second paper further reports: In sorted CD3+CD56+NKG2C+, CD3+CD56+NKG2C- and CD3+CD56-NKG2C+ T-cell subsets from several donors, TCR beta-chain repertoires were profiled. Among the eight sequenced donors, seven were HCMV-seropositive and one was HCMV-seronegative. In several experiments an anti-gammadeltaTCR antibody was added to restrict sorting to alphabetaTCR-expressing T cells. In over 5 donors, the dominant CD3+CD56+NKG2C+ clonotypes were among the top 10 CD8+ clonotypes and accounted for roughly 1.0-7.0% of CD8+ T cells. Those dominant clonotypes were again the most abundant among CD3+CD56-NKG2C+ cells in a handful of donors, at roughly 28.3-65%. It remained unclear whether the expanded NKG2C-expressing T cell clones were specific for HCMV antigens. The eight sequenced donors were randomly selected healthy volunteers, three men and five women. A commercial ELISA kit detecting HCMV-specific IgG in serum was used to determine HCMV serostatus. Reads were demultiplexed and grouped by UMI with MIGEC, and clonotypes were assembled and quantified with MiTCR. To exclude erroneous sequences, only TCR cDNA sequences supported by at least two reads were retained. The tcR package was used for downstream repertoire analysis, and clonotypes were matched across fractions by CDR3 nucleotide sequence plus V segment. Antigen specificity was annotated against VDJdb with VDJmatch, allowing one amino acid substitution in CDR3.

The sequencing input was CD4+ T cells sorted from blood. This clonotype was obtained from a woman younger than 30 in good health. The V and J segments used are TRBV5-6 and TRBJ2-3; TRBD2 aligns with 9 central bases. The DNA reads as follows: TGTGCCAGCAGCTTGGAGTTAGCGGGAGTGGGAGATACGCAGTATTTT. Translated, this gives CASSLELAGVGDTQYF.